These 12 T cell receptor beta chains were sequenced from one sample in a study of Graves' ophthalmopathy and Graves' hyperthyroidism (dated by TCRdb to 2017 to 2018). Reads for this sample came from an Illumina HiSeq 2000. For repertoire sequencing, the TCR beta CDR3 regions were amplified from RNA transcripts. A first-round RT-PCR used HTBI primers with the Qiagen OneStep RT-PCR kit, followed by a second-round multiplex PCR, size selection and purification. Clones were called with MiXCR by TCRdb after fastp trimmed the public reads at Q25, and only in-frame beta chains were retained. Identical CDR3 proteins give one entry, which carries the most common genes and DNA. The sample table contains 200,000 to 250,000 distinct CDR3 sequences; only one count was recorded for about 46% of them. The leading ten clones occupy approximately 51% of the sample. Specimen: peripheral blood. The receptor source for this set is an adult man with Graves' ophthalmopathy.

The sample holds one count of this clonotype. The chain links TRBV6-5 to TRBJ1-5; D uncertain. The V end was cut by 5 bases, the J end by 3 bases, with 5 bases between. CDR3 size: 12 residues. Germline CDR1 and CDR2: MNHEY and SVGAGI. Written as DNA, the CDR3 is TGTGCCAGCAGTCGCTTCAATCAGCCCCAGCATTTT. Encoded protein: CASSRFNQPQHF.

This clonotype has a handful of counts. Compared with germline, one end of the junction differs, possibly owing to a read error. The V and J genes are TRBV6-5 and TRBJ1-6; D is uncertain. CDR3 size: 13 residues. From germline, CDR1 is MNHEY and CDR2 SVGAGI. Written as DNA, the CDR3 is TGTGCCAGCAGTAACTCCGGGAATTCACCCCTCCACTTT. It is translated as CASSNSGNSPLHF.

Points on this clonotype: An end of the junction differs from the germline gene, which may be a read error. The chain joins TRBV7-9 to TRBJ2-7; the D is unclear. CDR3 length equals 15 residues. CDR1 is SEHNR and CDR2 is FQNEAQ in the germline V gene (reference sequence). The CDR3, as DNA: TGTGCCAGCAGCTTAGGTTATCACAGACCCTACGAGCGGTACTTC. Translating it yields CASSLGYHRPYERYF. The full variable domain, in which reference TRBV7-9 and TRBJ2-7 provide the parts outside the CDR3, is DTGVSQNPRHKITKRGQNVTFRCDPISEHNRLYWYRQTLGQGPEFLTYFQNEAQLEKSRLLSDRFSAERPKGSFSTLEIQRTEQGDSAMYLCASSLGYHRPYERYFGPGTRLTVT.

The CDR3 sequence: CASSYNDRSRDYTF. The CDR3, as DNA: TGTGCCAGCAGTTACAACGACAGGTCGAGGGACTACACCTTC. The V gene is TRBV6-5, the J gene TRBJ1-2; weak D call: TRBD1 (6 bases). The CDR3 runs to 14 residues. V lost 2 bases, J lost 10 bases, and 17 bases lay in between. CDR1 and CDR2 from the germline V gene are MNHEY and SVGAGI.

This clonotype was seen a few times. This CDR3 is CASTPPGRVYEQYF. In DNA form, the CDR3 reads TGTGCCAGCACTCCTCCAGGGCGGGTCTACGAGCAGTACTTC. The chain recombines TRBV6-6 with TRBJ2-7; D is tentatively TRBD1 or TRBD2 (5 bases each). The CDR3 is 14 amino acids. The germline V gene has CDR1 MNHNY and CDR2 SVGAGI (reference sequence). Trimming took 7 bases from V and 3 from J, leaving 16 bases between them.

The chain is built from TRBV20-1 and TRBJ2-5; the D gene is possibly TRBD2 (5 bases). The CDR3 loop spans 14 amino acids. Germline V gene lookup returns CDR1 DFQATT and CDR2 SNEGSKA (reference sequence). V was pared by 6 bases and J by 5 bases, with 19 bases between. The CDR3 spells CSAQERTVDETQYF. Here the CDR3 DNA reads TGCAGTGCCCAAGAGCGGACCGTCGATGAGACCCAGTACTTC.

On this clonotype: One end of the junction varies from germline; a read error may be responsible. V is TRBV4-1 and J is TRBJ1-5; D gene uncertain. The CDR3 is 13 residues long. CDR1 and CDR2 from the germline V gene are MGHRA and YSYEKL. Written as DNA, the CDR3 is TGCGCCAGCAGTGAGGCGACGGCTCAGCCCCAACATTTT. Amino acid sequence: CASSEATAQPQHF.

J is TRBJ1-1 and V is TRBV5-8, with 7 bases that match TRBD1. The CDR3 is 14 amino acids. Germline trimming cut 3 bases from V and 1 base from J; bases unmatched to any gene: 3. Germline CDR1 is SGHTS and CDR2 is YDEGEE. The CDR3 loop reads CASSWGDRNTEAFF. The CDR3 nucleotides read TGTGCCAGCAGCTGGGGGGACAGGAACACTGAAGCTTTCTTT.

This clonotype occurred many times. The chain combines TRBV7-9 with TRBJ1-2; D is unresolved. Germline values: CDR1 SEHNR, CDR2 FQNEAQ (reference sequence). V lost 5 bases and J 6 bases, leaving 13 bases between the germline ends. This CDR3 contains 13 residues. CDR3 DNA: TGTGCCAGCAGCACACACGGGTATCATGGCTACACCTTC. This gives the protein CASSTHGYHGYTF. The full variable domain, with the rest looked up from reference TRBV7-9 and TRBJ1-2, is DTGVSQNPRHKITKRGQNVTFRCDPISEHNRLYWYRQTLGQGPEFLTYFQNEAQLEKSRLLSDRFSAERPKGSFSTLEIQRTEQGDSAMYLCASSTHGYHGYTFGSGTRLTVV.

The CDR3 bases are TGCAGTGCTAGAGGACGGGCCGCCACCGGGGAGCTGTTTTTT. Amino acids: CSARGRAATGELFF. The chain employs TRBV20-1 and TRBJ2-2; D gene ambiguous. Trimming removed 1 base at V and 4 bases at J, with 10 bases between. The germline CDR1 and CDR2 sequences are DFQATT and SNEGSKA (reference sequence). CDR3 length: 14 amino acids.

The chain has TRBV10-3 and TRBJ1-1; D is ambiguous. The CDR3 is made up of 15 amino acids. The V end lost 0 bases, the J end lost 0 bases, and 8 bases lay between the germline ends. Germline V lookup: CDR1 ENHRY, CDR2 SYGVKD. The CDR3 region is CAISESEGMNTEAFF. As DNA, the CDR3 is TGTGCCATCAGTGAGTCCGAGGGCATGAACACTGAAGCTTTCTTT.

The chain is built from TRBV19 and TRBJ2-7; tentatively, D is TRBD2 (5 bases). The V and J ends lost 7 bases and 0 bases respectively, with 10 bases between them. The CDR3 spans 13 residues. Per germline, CDR1 LNHDA and CDR2 SQIVND (reference sequence). The CDR3: CASTREGSYEQYF. In DNA form, the CDR3 reads TGTGCCAGTACCAGAGAGGGCTCCTACGAGCAGTACTTC.